This T cell receptor beta chain was recorded in a study of blood T cell repertoires in COVID-19. This clone occurred once. TCRdb's table, derived via immunoSEQ multiplex PCR, lists solely in-frame clones and lacks some. The sample carries under 300,000 clones, approximately 79% recorded once. Per the germline V gene, CDR1 is MNHNS and CDR2 is SASEGT. The V and J ends lost 2 bases and 8 bases respectively, with 12 bases between them. The CDR3 extends over 13 amino acids. The TCR originated in a woman aged 40 to 50 with active or convalescent COVID-19. This rearrangement joins TRBV6-1 to TRBJ1-1; the D is unclear. Source material: peripheral blood. CDR3 sequence (DNA): TGTGCCAGCAGTGAATTTATACTCCGCGAAGCTTTCTTT. Translation: CASSEFILREAFF.